The 26 T cell receptor beta chains in this list originate from one sample, sequenced in a study of blood T cell repertoires in COVID-19. The data were produced by immunoSEQ multiplex PCR, yet TCRdb's version contains in-frame clones alone and is incomplete. The repertoire consists of approximately 350,000 clones, with roughly 90% occurring once and the leading ten covering 7.3%. Specimen: peripheral blood. All receptors come from a woman in her 70s with COVID-19, enrolled during active disease.

The chain carries TRBV29-1 and TRBJ1-1, with TRBD1 as a possible D gene (6 bases). Trimming removed 1 base from V and 1 base from J, with 13 bases in between. Germline V gives CDR1 SQVTM, CDR2 ANQGSEA. CDR3 length equals 15 residues. This CDR3 is CSVEASGGANTEAFF. In DNA form, the CDR3 reads TGCAGCGTTGAAGCTTCGGGGGGGGCGAACACTGAAGCTTTCTTT.

Remarks on this clone: Other nucleotide sequences from this sample produce the same CDR3. The gene calls are TRBV11-2 and TRBJ1-1; D is perhaps TRBD1 (5 bases). The CDR3 is 17 amino acids. CDR1 and CDR2 (germline): SGHAT, FQNNGV. V shed 3 bases and J shed 0 bases, with 17 bases lying between them. The CDR3 loop reads CASSLVGGTDMNTEAFF. The CDR3 nucleotides are TGTGCCAGCAGCTTGGTGGGGGGGACGGATATGAACACTGAAGCTTTCTTT.

The chain employs TRBV19 and TRBJ2-7, with TRBD2 identical over 8 bases. The ends lost 7 bases at V and 2 bases at J; junction bases unmatched: 7. The CDR3 spans 14 residues. Germline V gene sequence: CDR1 LNHDA, CDR2 SQIVND (reference sequence). CDR3 in amino acids: CASKGTSQAYEQYF. CDR3 DNA: TGTGCCAGTAAAGGGACTAGTCAGGCCTACGAGCAGTACTTC.

V is TRBV24-1 and J is TRBJ2-1; D is possibly TRBD2 (5 bases). Germline V gives CDR1 KGHDR, CDR2 SFDVKD. CDR3 length: 16 amino acids. V was cut by 2 bases and J by 2 bases, with 12 bases left in between. CDR3 coding DNA: TGTGCCACCAGTGATTCTTACGGGGAAGCCTACAATGAGCAGTTCTTC. Protein product: CATSDSYGEAYNEQFF.

This chain connects TRBV28 to TRBJ2-2, with TRBD2 as a possible D gene (6 bases). Germline V gene lookup returns CDR1 MDHEN and CDR2 SYDVKM. The CDR3 is 13 amino acids. Trimming cost V 10 bases and J 0 bases, with 9 bases left between them. This chain's CDR3 is CATGTSNTGELFF. Here the CDR3 DNA reads TGTGCCACCGGGACTTCGAACACCGGGGAGCTGTTTTTT.

This chain links TRBV2 with TRBJ1-3; 7 positions match TRBD1. This CDR3 is 16 amino acids long. Germline CDR1 is SNHLY and CDR2 is FYNNEI. The V and J ends lost 4 bases and 2 bases, in that order; junction bases with no gene match: 8. CDR3 region: CASSAGQAIPGNTIYF. The CDR3 DNA reads as TGTGCCAGCAGTGCAGGACAGGCGATTCCTGGAAACACCATATATTTT.

This clone has only a few counts. The V gene is TRBV19, the J gene TRBJ1-6; 8 bases fit TRBD1. The CDR3 sequence is 13 residues long. Per the germline V gene, CDR1 is LNHDA and CDR2 is SQIVND (reference sequence). J was trimmed by 7 bases and V by 8 bases; bases with no gene match: 4. The CDR3 sequence: CASLGQGNSPLHF. CDR3 DNA sequence: TGTGCCAGTCTTGGACAGGGCAATTCACCCCTCCACTTT.

The rearrangement links TRBV4-1 to TRBJ1-3; the D gene is possibly TRBD1 (6 bases). Germline loops: CDR1 MGHRA, CDR2 YSYEKL. This CDR3 spans 16 amino acids. Trimming took off 0 bases at V and 4 bases at J, with 13 bases between the two ends. The CDR3 sequence: CASSQDGGAQGNTIYF. In DNA, the CDR3 is TGCGCCAGCAGCCAAGATGGGGGGGCGCAGGGAAACACCATATATTTT.

This sequence joins TRBV29-1 and TRBJ1-2, with D possibly being TRBD1 (6 bases). V was trimmed by 4 bases and J by 1 base, leaving 16 bases between them. CDR3 size: 15 residues. Germline V gene sequence: CDR1 SQVTM, CDR2 ANQGSEA. The CDR3 nucleotides read TGCAGCGTTGTTGGGGGCAGGGATTATAACTATGGCTACACCTTC. Protein sequence: CSVVGGRDYNYGYTF.

The V and J genes are TRBV27 and TRBJ2-7; 9 bases are a match to TRBD2. V lost 5 bases to trimming and J lost 7 bases; unmatched junction nucleotides: 6. Per the germline V gene, CDR1 is MNHEY and CDR2 is SMNVEV (reference sequence). The CDR3 totals 13 residues. The CDR3, as DNA: TGTGCCAGCAGTCTTCGGCTAGCGGGGGAGCAGTACTTC. This encodes CASSLRLAGEQYF.

The rearrangement links TRBV12-3 or TRBV12-4 to TRBJ2-7; tentative D call: TRBD1 (5 bases). The CDR3 length is 13 residues. Trimming left V 7 bases short and J 0 bases short, with 10 bases between. The CDR3 sequence: CASKPRDSYEQYF. DNA of the CDR3: TGTGCCAGCAAGCCCAGGGACTCCTACGAGCAGTACTTC.

V is TRBV7-9 and J is TRBJ1-1; no firm D call. The CDR3 has 13 amino acids. The germline V gene has CDR1 SEHNR and CDR2 FQNEAQ (reference sequence). Trimming stripped 2 bases from V and 5 bases from J, with 9 bases between. The CDR3 nucleotides are TGTGCCAGCAGCTTAACGGTAATGACTGAAGCTTTCTTT. Protein sequence: CASSLTVMTEAFF.

This sequence joins TRBV27 and TRBJ2-5, with 8 positions matching TRBD1. The CDR3 spans 14 residues. Germline V gene sequence: CDR1 MNHEY, CDR2 SMNVEV (reference sequence). J gave up 5 bases and V 5 bases, and 7 bases lay outside the gene matches. The CDR3 protein is CASSSRGPMETQYF. CDR3 DNA sequence: TGTGCCAGCAGTAGCAGGGGGCCGATGGAGACCCAGTACTTC.

The rearrangement links TRBV12-3 or TRBV12-4 to TRBJ1-5; D is perhaps TRBD1 (5 bases). The CDR3 contains 13 residues. Trimming shortened V by 3 bases and J by 5 bases, and 8 bases separated the two germline ends. DNA for the CDR3: TGTGCCAGCAGTTTGACAGCCCATCAGCCCCAGCATTTT. Translation: CASSLTAHQPQHF.

The rearrangement links TRBV24-1 to TRBJ1-5; 7 bases are shared with TRBD1. The germline CDR1 and CDR2 sequences are KGHDR and SFDVKD. The junction had 6 bases not matched to a gene; V was cut back by 4 bases and J by 1 base. CDR3 length: 16 amino acids. The CDR3 region has the DNA TGTGCCACCAGTGACTATGACAGGGTGAGCAATCAGCCCCAGCATTTT. It is translated as CATSDYDRVSNQPQHF.

Only a few counts were recorded for this clone. This rearrangement joins TRBV24-1 to TRBJ1-2; D remains unclear. CDR1 KGHDR and CDR2 SFDVKD come from the germline V gene. CDR3 length: 13 amino acids. The ends were cut back, 3 bases at V and 1 base at J, with 5 bases in the middle. CDR3 amino acids: CATSDASNYGYTF. The CDR3, as DNA: TGTGCCACCAGTGATGCCAGTAACTATGGCTACACCTTC.

The gene calls are TRBV7-9 and TRBJ2-5; no definite D call. The germline gives CDR1 SEHNR, CDR2 FQNEAQ (reference sequence). The CDR3 sequence is 12 residues long. V gave up 2 bases and J gave up 5 bases, with 6 bases separating them. CDR3 nucleotide sequence: TGTGCCAGCAGCTTAAACGCGGAGACCCAGTACTTC. It translates to CASSLNAETQYF.

V usage is TRBV7-7 and J usage is TRBJ2-1; a weak D match, TRBD2 (5 bases). CDR1 SSHAT and CDR2 FNYEAQ come from the germline V gene (reference sequence). The CDR3 extends over 15 amino acids. Trimming shortened V by 5 bases and J by 8 bases, and 19 bases separated the two germline ends. CDR3 sequence reads: CASSTRTPVEYEQFF. The CDR3 DNA follows: TGTGCCAGCAGCACCCGGACTCCGGTCGAGTATGAGCAGTTCTTC.

The chain carries TRBV24-1 and TRBJ1-1; D gene unclear. Trimming removed 3 bases at V and 3 bases at J, with 16 bases between. Germline V gene data show CDR1 as KGHDR and CDR2 as SFDVKD. The CDR3 spans 16 residues. The CDR3 region has the DNA TGTGCCACCAGTGATCTGCCGGGTCCACGAGACACTGAAGCTTTCTTT. Protein sequence: CATSDLPGPRDTEAFF.

This clone has only a few counts. Other nucleotide sequences in the sample specify the same CDR3. The chain joins TRBV11-2 to TRBJ1-1, with a tentative D call TRBD1 (5 bases). The CDR3 covers 15 residues. CDR1 and CDR2 from the germline V gene are SGHAT and FQNNGV. Trimming pared 1 base from V and 0 bases from J, leaving 9 bases between. CDR3: CASSLGRGMNTEAFF. In DNA form, the CDR3 reads TGTGCCAGCAGCTTAGGGCGGGGCATGAACACTGAAGCTTTCTTT.

For this clone: The sample carries other DNA sequences with the same CDR3. The chain combines TRBV10-3 with TRBJ1-3, with unresolved D. V lost 0 bases and J 0 bases, leaving 6 bases between the germline ends. Germline assignment: CDR1 ENHRY and CDR2 SYGVKD. The CDR3 is made up of 15 amino acids. The chain's CDR3 is CAISESTGSGNTIYF. The CDR3 DNA reads TGTGCCATCAGTGAGTCGACGGGCTCTGGAAACACCATATATTTT.

The chain has TRBV30 and TRBJ1-1, with 9 bases matching TRBD1. The germline V gene has CDR1 GTSNPN and CDR2 SVGIG (reference sequence). The CDR3 covers 12 residues. The V segment lost 7 bases and the J segment 4 bases; nucleotides outside the gene matches: 4. CDR3 nucleotides: TGTGCCTCGAACAGGGGGCCCACTGAAGCTTTCTTT. Amino acid sequence: CASNRGPTEAFF.

The rearrangement uses TRBV5-1 and TRBJ2-2; 7 positions match TRBD2. This CDR3 has 15 amino acids. Germline V gives CDR1 SGHRS, CDR2 YFSETQ. Trimming removed 1 base from V and 4 bases from J; junction bases left unmatched: 4. In nucleotides, the CDR3 is TGCGCCAGCAGCTTGACACCGGGGGGCACCGGGGAGCTGTTTTTT. Translating gives CASSLTPGGTGELFF.

CDR3 in DNA: TGTGCCTGGGGGGGGCTCTCCTACTACGAGCAGTACTTC. Its protein product is CAWGGLSYYEQYF. The rearrangement uses TRBV30 and TRBJ2-7; D tentatively fits TRBD1 or TRBD2 (6 bases each). This CDR3 has 13 amino acids. Germline CDR1 reads GTSNPN; CDR2 reads SVGIG (reference sequence). V was trimmed by 5 bases and J by 3 bases, leaving 14 bases between them.

In this sample, this clone turned up a few times. The V and J genes are TRBV30 and TRBJ1-1; no clear D gene. V gave up 1 base and J gave up 4 bases, with 19 bases separating them. The CDR3 extends over 16 amino acids. Germline V gene sequence: CDR1 GTSNPN, CDR2 SVGIG (reference sequence). The CDR3 coding sequence is TGTGCCTGGAGTGGCCTATCCTGGGCCCAGTCCACTGAAGCTTTCTTT. It yields the protein CAWSGLSWAQSTEAFF.

V usage is TRBV21-1 and J usage is TRBJ2-5; TRBD1 is the table's D call, not checked against the DNA. TRBV21-1 is a pseudogene segment. The CDR3 contains 14 residues. CDR3 DNA: TGTGCCAGCGTTAACAGGGGAAAGATTGAGACCCAGTACTTC. Translated: CASVNRGKIETQYF.